A selection of T cell receptor beta chains follows, all from one sample in a study of OX40 agonist ivuxolimab in advanced cancers. Only in-frame clones appear in the TCRdb table, and some are missing; sequencing was by immunoSEQ multiplex PCR. The table lists about 80,000 clones, approximately 85% of them singletons. This specimen was CD4+ or CD8+ T cells sorted from blood, taken in a trial of the OX40 agonist ivuxolimab. The source of these receptors is an adult with an advanced solid tumor such as melanoma, head and neck, liver or kidney cancer. Both conserved end residues are part of each CDR3. A D gene is named only where the DNA matches it firmly. Some rows mark clone size as missing; the rest say once, few, many or name a class of expanded clone.

NA | TRBJ1-2 | TRBD1 | TRBV19 | 14 | TGTGCCAGTAGTATTCGGGGACAGTACTATGGCTACACCTTC | CASSIRGQYYGYTF
few | TRBJ1-2 | NA | TRBV6-5 | 12 | TGTGCCAGCAGTTCCCAGGGTTATGGCTACACCTTC | CASSSQGYGYTF
NA | TRBJ1-4 | TRBD1 | TRBV7-2 | 15 | TGTGCCAGCAGCTCCACAGGGGTCACTAATGAAAAACTGTTTTTT | CASSSTGVTNEKLFF
NA | TRBJ2-3 | TRBD2 | TRBV16 | 17 | TGTGCCAGCAGCCAATCGACAGCGGGAGGGCCCTCAGATACGCAGTATTTT | CASSQSTAGGPSDTQYF
NA | TRBJ2-7 | TRBD1 | TRBV28 | 14 | TGTGCCAGCAGTTTCGGACAGGGGCCTTACGAGCAGTACTTC | CASSFGQGPYEQYF
NA | TRBJ2-1 | NA | TRBV29-1 | 14 | TGCAGCGCCAATCAGCCAGGTTTAAATCATGAGCAGTTCTTC | CSANQPGLNHEQFF
NA | TRBJ2-1 | NA | TRBV5-1 | 17 | TGCGCCAGCAGCCCGTTCTTGGGAGGGGGGGCGGCCAATGAGCAGTTCTTC | CASSPFLGGGAANEQFF
NA | TRBJ2-5 | TRBD1 | TRBV7-8 | 12 | TGTGCCAGCGGGACAGGAGGCGAGACCCAGTACTTC | CASGTGGETQYF
NA | TRBJ2-1 | NA | TRBV7-2 | 13 | TGTGCCAGCAGCTCCATGACATTTGGTGAGCAGTTCTTC | CASSSMTFGEQFF
NA | TRBJ2-5 | TRBD2 | TRBV5-1 | 17 | TGCGCCAGCAGCCTAAGTGGGACTAGCGGGGGACAAGAGACCCAGTACTTC | CASSLSGTSGGQETQYF
NA | TRBJ1-3 | NA | TRBV10-3 | 16 | TGTGCCATCAGTGAGTCGGATGTGGGCTCTGGAAACACCATATATTTT | CAISESDVGSGNTIYF
NA | TRBJ1-4 | NA | TRBV6-6 | 15 | TGTGCCAGCAGTTACCCAGGTTCAACTAATGAAAAACTGTTTTTT | CASSYPGSTNEKLFF
NA | TRBJ2-1 | NA | TRBV18 | 11 | TGTGCCAGCTCCCCCGACAGCTTGCAGTTCTTC | CASSPDSLQFF
once | TRBJ1-3 | NA | TRBV5-1 | 16 | TGCGCCAGCAGCTTGGAGAAGGGAGGATCTGGAAACACCATATATTTT | CASSLEKGGSGNTIYF
NA | TRBJ1-1 | TRBD1 | TRBV6-1 | 18 | TGTGCCAGCAGTGCCAAGGGGGACAGGGGGCGTCGGTACACTGAAGCTTTCTTT | CASSAKGDRGRRYTEAFF
once | TRBJ1-2 | TRBD1 | TRBV6-5 | 15 | TGTGCCAGCAGACTTAACAGGGGAGGGTTCCAGGGCTACACCTTC | CASRLNRGGFQGYTF
NA | TRBJ2-1 | NA | TRBV28 | 14 | TGTGCCAGCAGTTCCCAATCATTGAACAATGAGCAGTTCTTC | CASSSQSLNNEQFF
NA | TRBJ2-2 | NA | TRBV2 | 15 | TGTGCCAGCAGTGAGTCCCTAGCCGGGGCCGGGGAGCTGTTTTTT | CASSESLAGAGELFF
few | TRBJ1-2 | NA | TRBV5-1 | 14 | TGCGCCAGCAGCTTGGACCGGGGGCACTATGGCTACACCTTC | CASSLDRGHYGYTF